The 14 T cell receptor beta chains presented below share a single source sample, sequenced in a study of T cell responses to AZD1222 COVID-19 vaccine. Sequencing used immunoSEQ multiplex PCR; TCRdb keeps in-frame clones, though not all of them. The sample yields about 62,000 clones, approximately 80% seen once. Material: peripheral blood, obtained on day 0 of AZD1222 vaccination. These receptors were taken from an adult in good health.

The chain links TRBV3-1 (or the pseudogene TRBV3-2) to TRBJ1-1; 8 nucleotides line up with TRBD1. The CDR3 is made up of 15 amino acids. V lost 3 bases, J lost 1 base, and 4 bases stayed unmatched. CDR1 is LGHDT and CDR2 is YNNKEL in the germline V gene (reference sequence). The DNA for the CDR3 is TGTGCCAGCAGCCAGACAGGGGTCCGGAACACTGAAGCTTTCTTT. It specifies CASSQTGVRNTEAFF.

This chain uses TRBV2 with TRBJ1-6, with a weak D call TRBD1 (6 bases). Germline V gene data show CDR1 as SNHLY and CDR2 as FYNNEI. The CDR3 has 13 amino acids. The ends were cut back, 4 bases at V and 5 bases at J, with 6 bases in the middle. CDR3 protein: CASSGTDNSPLHF. As DNA, the CDR3 is TGTGCCAGCAGTGGGACAGATAATTCACCCCTCCACTTT. Together with reference TRBV2 and TRBJ1-6, the CDR3 gives the full variable domain: EPEVTQTPSHQVTQMGQEVILRCVPISNHLYFYWYRQILGQKVEFLVSFYNNEISEKSEIFDDQFSVERPDGSNFTLKIRSTKLEDSAMYFCASSGTDNSPLHFGNGTRLTVT.

The chain combines TRBV5-1 with TRBJ2-7; tentatively, D is TRBD2 (5 bases). Germline CDR1 is SGHRS and CDR2 is YFSETQ. This CDR3 is 15 amino acids long. Trimming stripped 2 bases from V and 3 bases from J, with 15 bases between. The CDR3 coding sequence is TGCGCCAGCAGCTTAGACGTCGGGGAAAGCTACGAGCAGTACTTC. This translates into CASSLDVGESYEQYF. Supplemented by reference TRBV5-1 and TRBJ2-7, the full variable domain reads KAGVTQTPRYLIKTRGQQVTLSCSPISGHRSVSWYQQTPGQGLQFLFEYFSETQRNKGNFPGRFSGRQFSNSRSEMNVSTLELGDSALYLCASSLDVGESYEQYFGPGTRLTVT.

The chain joins TRBV11-2 to TRBJ2-2, with TRBD1 matching 7 bases. V was pared by 4 bases and J by 8 bases, with 19 bases of the junction left unmatched. CDR1 is SGHAT and CDR2 is FQNNGV in the germline V gene. This CDR3 comprises 18 residues. CDR3 protein: CASSSENRGREEFGELFF. For the CDR3, the DNA is TGTGCCAGCAGCTCGGAAAACAGGGGACGAGAAGAATTTGGGGAGCTGTTTTTT. Looking up the rest from reference TRBV11-2 and TRBJ2-2 gives the full variable domain: EAGVAQSPRYKIIEKRQSVAFWCNPISGHATLYWYQQILGQGPKLLIQFQNNGVVDDSQLPKDRFSAERLKGVDSTLKIQPAKLEDSAVYLCASSSENRGREEFGELFFGEGSRLTVL.

This clone has a handful of counts. The chain recombines TRBV3-1 (or the pseudogene TRBV3-2) with TRBJ1-6; D perhaps matches TRBD1 (6 bases). The CDR3 is made up of 17 amino acids. V was cut by 5 bases and J by 0 bases, with 14 bases left in between. Per the germline V gene, CDR1 is LGHDT and CDR2 is YNNKEL (reference sequence). CDR3 nucleotide sequence: TGTGCCAGCAGCTCCCACAGGGCTAGCTCCTATAATTCACCCCTCCACTTT. Translation: CASSSHRASSYNSPLHF.

This clone was seen just once. This chain links TRBV5-5 with TRBJ2-2; D is ambiguous. Germline CDR1 is SGHKS and CDR2 is YYEKEE (reference sequence). Trimming pared 4 bases from V and 1 base from J, leaving 11 bases between. The CDR3 contains 15 residues. For the CDR3, the DNA is TGTGCCAGCAGCCCGGGCCCTTTGAACACCGGGGAGCTGTTTTTT. It codes for CASSPGPLNTGELFF.

The chain has TRBV19 and TRBJ2-1, with TRBD1 matching 9 bases. This CDR3 region has 16 residues. CDR1 and CDR2 (germline): LNHDA, SQIVND (reference sequence). After removal of 6 bases from V and 8 bases from J, the junction contained 14 bases not matched to a gene. CDR3 in amino acids: CASSRLGTGIRDEQFF. The CDR3 nucleotides read TGTGCCAGTAGCAGACTAGGGACAGGGATACGCGATGAGCAGTTCTTC. The variable domain in full, completed from reference TRBV19 and TRBJ2-1, reads DGGITQSPKYLFRKEGQNVTLSCEQNLNHDAMYWYRQDPGQGLRLIYYSQIVNDFQKGDIAEGYSVSREKKESFPLTVTSAQKNPTAFYLCASSRLGTGIRDEQFFGPGTRLTVL.

The CDR3 nucleotides read TGCGCCAGCAGCAGGAGACAGGGTGATAATTCACCCCTCCACTTT. Translated: CASSRRQGDNSPLHF. The chain carries TRBV5-1 and TRBJ1-6; 7 bases fit TRBD1. The CDR3 extends over 15 amino acids. Unmatched junction bases numbered 6, after V lost 4 bases and J lost 5 bases. The germline gives CDR1 SGHRS, CDR2 YFSETQ.

V usage is TRBV3-1 (or the pseudogene TRBV3-2) and J usage is TRBJ1-4, with D possibly being TRBD1 (5 bases). The CDR3 contains 13 residues. Trimming cost V 3 bases and J 4 bases, with 6 bases left between them. CDR1 and CDR2 (germline): LGHDT, YNNKEL (reference sequence). The CDR3 coding sequence is TGTGCCAGCAGCCACCAGGGTAATGAAAAACTGTTTTTT. It encodes CASSHQGNEKLFF.

This clone was detected once. The chain links TRBV7-9 to TRBJ1-6, with D unclear. In germline, CDR1 is SEHNR, CDR2 FQNEAQ (reference sequence). V shed 3 bases and J shed 4 bases, with 7 bases lying between them. This CDR3 is 14 amino acids long. CDR3 in DNA: TGTGCCAGCAGCTTTGGGCAGTATAATTCACCCCTCCACTTT. Protein product: CASSFGQYNSPLHF.

The rearrangement uses TRBV4-1 and TRBJ2-7; the match to TRBD2 covers 7 bases. The trim removed 0 bases at V and 4 bases at J, leaving 6 bases unmatched. This CDR3 spans 15 amino acids. The germline V gene has CDR1 MGHRA and CDR2 YSYEKL. The CDR3 region is CASSQEWSGEYEQYF. The CDR3 region has the DNA TGCGCCAGCAGCCAAGAATGGAGCGGGGAATACGAGCAGTACTTC.

V is TRBV19 and J is TRBJ1-2; D may be TRBD1 (5 bases). This CDR3 has 13 residues. Germline loops: CDR1 LNHDA, CDR2 SQIVND (reference sequence). The V end lost 10 bases, the J end lost 4 bases, and 16 bases lay between the germline ends. The CDR3 DNA is TGTGCCACCTATAGGGGATTATTCTATGGCTACACCTTC. As protein: CATYRGLFYGYTF. The full variable domain, completed using reference TRBV19 and TRBJ1-2, is DGGITQSPKYLFRKEGQNVTLSCEQNLNHDAMYWYRQDPGQGLRLIYYSQIVNDFQKGDIAEGYSVSREKKESFPLTVTSAQKNPTAFYLCATYRGLFYGYTFGSGTRLTVV.

The V call is TRBV11-2, the J call TRBJ1-6, with D unclear. This CDR3 spans 18 amino acids. V lost 1 base to trimming and J lost 0 bases, with 13 bases between them. The germline V gene encodes CDR1 SGHAT and CDR2 FQNNGV. The CDR3 DNA follows: TGTGCCAGCAGCTTAGTGGGGTCGGTGAGCTCCTATAATTCACCCCTCCACTTT. Amino acid sequence: CASSLVGSVSSYNSPLHF.

The CDR3 loop reads CASSFRDRVGETQYF. In DNA, the CDR3 is TGTGCCAGCAGCTTCCGGGACAGGGTAGGAGAGACCCAGTACTTC. The chain couples TRBV5-8 to TRBJ2-5, with 9 bases identical to TRBD1. Unmatched junction bases numbered 6, after V lost 2 bases and J lost 4 bases. Germline V gene data show CDR1 as SGHTS and CDR2 as YDEGEE. The CDR3 sequence is 15 residues long.